This T cell receptor beta chain was identified in a study of neurological immune-mediated disorders. MiXCR was run by TCRdb on the 5' RACE reads, yielding one entry per CDR3 protein. The table lists 40,000 to 45,000 distinct CDR3 sequences, approximately 12% of them singletons. Germline V gene lookup returns CDR1 SGDLS and CDR2 YYNGEE. The CDR3 extends over 16 amino acids. Trimming removed 4 bases at V and 5 bases at J, with 21 bases between. This clonotype was detected many times. Individuals who volunteered at a blood bank located in Maryland, USA, made up the group of healthy controls. The J gene is TRBJ1-2, the V gene TRBV9; tentative D call: TRBD1 (5 bases). This clonotype was sampled from a female donor in good health. Sequenced material: PBMCs. The CDR3 loop reads CASSPRGEGALYGYTF. The DNA of the CDR3 is TGTGCCAGCAGCCCCCGCGGGGAAGGGGCTCTGTATGGCTACACCTTC.